What follows are 30 T cell receptor beta chains derived from one specimen sequenced in a study of Graves' ophthalmopathy and Graves' hyperthyroidism. From RNA, the CDR3 regions of TCR beta chains were amplified and sequenced. HTBI-primed first-round RT-PCR preceded second-round multiplex PCR. TCRdb re-analysed the multiplex PCR reads in MiXCR, keeping a single row per CDR3 protein. The table lists about 550,000 distinct CDR3 sequences, less than 45% of them singletons. What was sequenced was peripheral blood or thyroid tissue (not recorded which). Receptor source: an adult man with Graves' hyperthyroidism.

This clonotype came up many times. The rearrangement uses TRBV11-2 and TRBJ1-5, with D possibly being TRBD1 (6 bases). The germline gives CDR1 SGHAT, CDR2 FQNNGV. Deletions cut 5 bases from V and 5 bases from J, with 16 bases between. The length of the CDR3 is 15 residues. The CDR3 sequence is CASSQRPGADQPQHF. For the CDR3, the DNA is TGTGCCAGCAGCCAACGACCGGGGGCGGATCAGCCCCAGCATTTT.

The chain joins TRBV25-1 to TRBJ1-6; D remains unclear. Germline V CDR1 and CDR2: MGHDK, SYGVNS. V was pared by 6 bases and J by 10 bases, with 7 bases between. CDR3 length equals 11 residues. This CDR3 reads CASRAGSPLHF. The CDR3 nucleotides read TGTGCCAGCAGGGCTGGATCACCCCTCCACTTT.

This clonotype has ten or more counts. The rearrangement uses TRBV4-1 and TRBJ1-1; 7 bases are shared with TRBD1. V shed 0 bases and J 3 bases; nucleotides not matched to a gene: 4. The CDR3 is made up of 15 amino acids. The germline gives CDR1 MGHRA, CDR2 YSYEKL. CDR3 sequence reads: CASSQEGQGDTEAFF. Written as DNA, the CDR3 is TGCGCCAGCAGCCAAGAGGGGCAGGGGGACACTGAAGCTTTCTTT.

This clonotype has at least ten counts. The chain combines TRBV7-9 with TRBJ2-7; 9 nucleotides line up with TRBD1. V gave up 3 bases and J gave up 3 bases; unmatched junction bases: 6. The CDR3 runs 15 residues. The germline gives CDR1 SEHNR, CDR2 FQNEAQ (reference sequence). CDR3 sequence reads: CASSLGQGINYEQYF. The CDR3 DNA reads TGTGCCAGCAGCTTGGGACAGGGAATTAACTACGAGCAGTACTTC.

This clonotype has a count of ten or more. V usage is TRBV6-5 and J usage is TRBJ2-5; D ambiguous. This CDR3 has 14 residues. The V end lost 0 bases, the J end lost 5 bases, and 10 bases lay between the germline ends. Germline lookup yields CDR1 MNHEY and CDR2 SVGAGI. The DNA of the CDR3 is TGTGCCAGCAGTTACTCTCCCAAAGGGGAGACCCAGTACTTC. Translating gives CASSYSPKGETQYF.

The chain links TRBV12-5 to TRBJ2-7; D gene unclear. Looked up from germline, CDR1 is LGHNT and CDR2 is FRNRAP. This CDR3 has 12 residues. The chain's CDR3 is CASSDLSYEQYF. The CDR3, as DNA: TGTGCCAGCAGTGACCTCTCCTACGAGCAGTACTTC.

This clonotype was counted ten times or more. The chain is built from TRBV19 and TRBJ1-1, with 7 bases identical to TRBD1. The length of the CDR3 is 15 residues. Germline CDR1 is LNHDA and CDR2 is SQIVND (reference sequence). Losses at the gene ends were 6 bases for V and 2 bases for J; bases not matched to a gene: 9. CDR3 amino acids: CASSLPQGGNTEAFF. CDR3 DNA sequence: TGTGCCAGTAGCCTCCCTCAAGGGGGCAACACTGAAGCTTTCTTT.

Details on this clonotype: This could be a read error, since a much larger clone is one nucleotide away. The V gene is TRBV20-1, the J gene TRBJ2-5, with D perhaps matching TRBD2 (6 bases). In germline, CDR1 is DFQATT, CDR2 SNEGSKA (reference sequence). CDR3 size: 16 residues. CDR3 nucleotide sequence: TGCGGTGCTAGAGAGGCCGGGCGGGGCTTCCAAGAGACCCAGTACTTC. Translation gives CGAREAGRGFQETQYF.

This clonotype was observed a handful of times. The chain combines TRBV29-1 with TRBJ2-7; a weak D match, TRBD2 (7 bases). Trimming removed 3 bases from V and 5 bases from J, with 14 bases in between. The CDR3 loop spans 13 amino acids. Germline V gene sequence: CDR1 SQVTM, CDR2 ANQGSEA. The CDR3 is CSVDPGGGDEQYF. The CDR3 DNA follows: TGCAGCGTTGATCCGGGGGGCGGCGACGAGCAGTACTTC.

J is TRBJ2-5 and V is TRBV29-1, with unresolved D. Germline V gene data show CDR1 as SQVTM and CDR2 as ANQGSEA. This CDR3 has 12 residues. V lost 7 bases, J lost 1 base, and 10 bases lay in between. The CDR3 DNA reads as TGCAGCGCTTCCGTGGCCCAAGAGACCCAGTACTTC. It encodes CSASVAQETQYF.

This clonotype was observed a few times. The chain carries TRBV14 and TRBJ2-5; possibly TRBD1 or TRBD2 for D (5 bases each). V shed 4 bases and J shed 5 bases, with 14 bases lying between them. The CDR3 contains 14 residues. The germline V gene has CDR1 SGHDN and CDR2 FVKESK. The CDR3 DNA reads as TGTGCCAGCAGCCTCTTGGGACGCGGGGAGACCCAGTACTTC. Encoded protein: CASSLLGRGETQYF.

Ten or more counts support this clonotype. The chain couples TRBV20-1 to TRBJ2-7; 13 bases agree with TRBD2. Germline V gene data show CDR1 as DFQATT and CDR2 as SNEGSKA (reference sequence). The V segment lost 3 bases and the J segment 9 bases; nucleotides outside the gene matches: 11. There are 15 residues in the CDR3. CDR3: CSASLTSGRNLGQYF. Written as DNA, the CDR3 is TGCAGTGCTAGTCTGACTAGCGGGAGGAATTTGGGGCAGTACTTC.

J is TRBJ2-1 and V is TRBV7-9, with a weak D call TRBD1 (6 bases). Germline lookup yields CDR1 SEHNR and CDR2 FQNEAQ (reference sequence). The CDR3 loop spans 13 amino acids. The V and J ends lost 5 bases and 4 bases respectively, with 9 bases between them. The CDR3 is CASSADRYNEQFF. The DNA for the CDR3 is TGTGCCAGCAGCGCAGACAGGTACAATGAGCAGTTCTTC.

This clonotype came up once. A far larger clone lies a single base away; this is likely a read error. The chain uses TRBV5-1 and TRBJ2-7; tentatively, D is TRBD1 (6 bases). Germline CDR1 is SGHRS and CDR2 is YFSETQ. Trimming removed 7 bases at V and 0 bases at J, with 14 bases between. The CDR3 loop spans 14 amino acids. The CDR3 loop reads CASGSTGSSYEQYF. CDR3 nucleotide sequence: TGCGCCAGCGGCTCTACAGGGAGCTCCTACGAGCAGTACTTC.

A word on this clonotype: This could be a read error, since a much larger clone is one nucleotide away. V and J are TRBV5-6 and TRBJ1-2; maybe TRBD1 (5 bases). The CDR3 spans 12 residues. CDR1 is SGHDT and CDR2 is YYEEEE in the germline V gene. The CDR3: CASQGLNHGYTF. Here the CDR3 DNA reads TGTGCCAGCCAGGGCCTTAACCATGGCTACACCTTC.

V gene TRBV6-5 combines with J gene TRBJ2-2; D gene unclear. Germline V gene sequence: CDR1 MNHEY, CDR2 SVGAGI. The CDR3 loop spans 14 amino acids. Deletions cut 2 bases from V and 4 bases from J, with 8 bases between. CDR3 in DNA: TGTGCCAGCAGTTACGGGGTCCTCACCGGGGAGCTGTTTTTT. It yields the protein CASSYGVLTGELFF.

J is TRBJ2-5 and V is TRBV7-3, with D possibly matching TRBD1 (6 bases). The ends were cut back, 2 bases at V and 5 bases at J, with 12 bases in the middle. Germline V gene sequence: CDR1 SGHTA, CDR2 FQGTGA. The CDR3 has 14 amino acids. DNA for the CDR3: TGTGCCAGCAGCTTAGTCACAGGGTACGAGACCCAGTACTTC. As protein: CASSLVTGYETQYF.

This clonotype was counted only a few times. This chain joins TRBV20-1 and TRBJ2-5, with D tentatively TRBD1 (6 bases). The better agreement between TRBJ2-1 and the DNA end casts doubt on the J call. The CDR3 consists of 14 residues. Germline CDR1 is DFQATT and CDR2 is SNEGSKA (reference sequence). The CDR3, as DNA: TGCAGTGCTAGAGGTCCAGGGGCGTCGGGTGAGCAGTTCTTC. This codes for CSARGPGASGEQFF.

This clonotype showed up just a few times. J is TRBJ2-2 and V is TRBV29-1; 12 bases are a match to TRBD2. CDR1 and CDR2 from the germline V gene are SQVTM and ANQGSEA. There are 16 residues in the CDR3. V shed 6 bases, J shed 6 bases, and the junction held 11 bases outside the gene matches. CDR3 nucleotides: TGCAGCGTCCTTAGACTAGCGGGAGTAAACGCCGGGGAGCTGTTTTTT. This gives the protein CSVLRLAGVNAGELFF.

Details on this clonotype: Relative to the germline gene, one junction end is altered; a read error may explain this. The chain is built from TRBV5-1 and TRBJ2-7; 11 nucleotides line up with TRBD2. The germline CDR1 and CDR2 sequences are SGHRS and YFSETQ. This CDR3 is built from 15 residues. As DNA, the CDR3 is TGTGCCAGCAGCCCTAGCGGGGGGAATCTCAACGAGCAGTACTTC. It encodes CASSPSGGNLNEQYF.

V is TRBV24-1 and J is TRBJ2-2, with D tentatively TRBD1 or TRBD2 (6 bases each). V shed 5 bases and J shed 7 bases, with 13 bases lying between them. Germline V gene data show CDR1 as KGHDR and CDR2 as SFDVKD. The CDR3 is 14 amino acids. CDR3 nucleotides: TGTGCCACCAGTGGGGGGGCCCGGAGCGGGGAGCTGTTTTTT. It yields the protein CATSGGARSGELFF.

In the case of this clonotype: In this CDR3 the conserved last residue, phenylalanine or tryptophan, is missing, so a read error is likely. The chain combines TRBV12-3 or TRBV12-4 with TRBJ1-1; D is possibly TRBD1 (6 bases). Trimming took 5 bases from V and 6 from J, leaving 13 bases between them. The CDR3 covers 13 residues. For the CDR3, the DNA is TGTGCCAGCAGTAGCAGACAGGCCCCTGAAGCTTTCTCT. Residues: CASSSRQAPEAFS.

This clonotype has ten or more counts. The V gene is TRBV7-9, the J gene TRBJ1-5; no definite D call. This CDR3 has 13 amino acids. Germline values: CDR1 SEHNR, CDR2 FQNEAQ (reference sequence). Trimming stripped 0 bases from V and 5 bases from J, with 5 bases between. CDR3 protein: CASSLADDQPQHF. The DNA of the CDR3 is TGTGCCAGCAGCTTAGCTGACGATCAGCCCCAGCATTTT.

This clonotype was seen only once. The gene calls are TRBV10-3 and TRBJ2-7; 7 bases align to TRBD1. The CDR3 is 16 residues long. CDR1 and CDR2 (germline): ENHRY, SYGVKD. J lost 4 bases, V lost 10 bases, and 19 bases had no gene match. CDR3 residues: CASSVDRTARRYEQYF. The CDR3 DNA sequence: TGTGCCAGCAGCGTGGACAGGACCGCAAGGAGGTACGAGCAGTACTTC.

The rearrangement links TRBV20-1 to TRBJ2-7; 8 bases match TRBD1. Germline CDR1 and CDR2: DFQATT and SNEGSKA (reference sequence). This CDR3 is built from 14 residues. V shed 1 base, J shed 2 bases, and the junction held 4 bases outside the gene matches. CDR3 in DNA: TGCAGTGCTAGAGGGACAGGGAGCACCTACGAGCAGTACTTC. It translates to CSARGTGSTYEQYF.

To note about this clonotype: Since no conserved phenylalanine or tryptophan closes the CDR3, a read error is the likely cause. The chain uses TRBV20-1 and TRBJ2-7; D gene ambiguous. This CDR3 contains 14 residues. Germline loops: CDR1 DFQATT, CDR2 SNEGSKA (reference sequence). Trimming cost V 0 bases and J 6 bases, with 15 bases left between them. This CDR3 reads CSARDEATRREQYL. The CDR3 region has the DNA TGCAGTGCTAGAGATGAGGCGACACGGCGCGAGCAGTACCTC.

The V call is TRBV19, the J call TRBJ1-4; D remains ambiguous. Trimming left V 3 bases short and J 0 bases short, with 5 bases between. Germline CDR1 and CDR2: LNHDA and SQIVND (reference sequence). CDR3 length: 14 amino acids. In DNA form, the CDR3 reads TGTGCCAGTAGTATTTCGTCAACTAATGAAAAACTGTTTTTT. It specifies CASSISSTNEKLFF.

V usage is TRBV29-1 and J usage is TRBJ1-2; 12 bases agree with TRBD1. This CDR3 spans 14 amino acids. J gave up 8 bases and V 5 bases, and 9 bases lay outside the gene matches. CDR1 SQVTM and CDR2 ANQGSEA come from the germline V gene. As DNA, the CDR3 is TGCAGCGTTCCAAGTCCCGGGACAGGGGGCGGCTACACCTTC. It encodes CSVPSPGTGGGYTF.

This clonotype was seen ten or more times. The V call is TRBV6-5, the J call TRBJ1-6; 10 bases align to TRBD1. Trimming took 10 bases from V and 7 from J; bases not matched to a gene: 10. This CDR3 spans 15 amino acids. CDR1 and CDR2 from the germline V gene are MNHEY and SVGAGI. CDR3 region: CATTRDRGWNSPLHF. CDR3 in DNA: TGTGCCACTACCAGGGACAGGGGATGGAATTCACCCCTCCACTTT.

CDR3 in amino acids: CASSLTGTMRGYGYTF. The CDR3 DNA follows: TGCGCCAGCAGCTTGACAGGGACGATGAGGGGTTATGGCTACACCTTC. V gene TRBV5-1 combines with J gene TRBJ1-2; tentative D call: TRBD1 (6 bases). CDR3 length: 16 residues. Per the germline V gene, CDR1 is SGHRS and CDR2 is YFSETQ. The V end lost 1 base, the J end lost 5 bases, and 18 bases lay between the germline ends.